This is a list of T cell receptor beta chains from one sample in a study of cytomegalovirus exposure and HLA in healthy donors. Sequenced by immunoSEQ multiplex PCR; TCRdb stores in-frame clones only, minus some. This table has over 150,000 clones, roughly 77% appearing once. Sequencing was carried out using PBMCs. These receptor sequences come from a woman under 40 in good health and CMV-seropositive. The CDR3 runs from the conserved cysteine through the conserved F or W. The D gene is left open where the match is weak. Rows give clone size only sometimes, using once, few, many, or a class for an expanded clone.

TGTGCCAGCAGGGTGTCCCGGGACAGGGGGCGGACGCAGTATTTT | CASRVSRDRGRTQYF | TRBJ2-3 | . | TRBD1 | TRBV2
TGTGCCAGCAGTCCCCGGACAGGGCTTAGCAATCAGCCCCAGCATTTT | CASSPRTGLSNQPQHF | TRBJ1-5 | . | TRBD1 | TRBV27
TGTGCCAGCAGTTTTACTAGGAACACCGGGGAGCTGTTTTTT | CASSFTRNTGELFF | TRBJ2-2 | . | . | TRBV28
TGTGCCAGCAGGCCTTACGACCTCCGGGACAGGGGGAACGAGCAGTACTTC | CASRPYDLRDRGNEQYF | TRBJ2-7 | many | . | TRBV21-1
TGCGCCAGCAGCCAAGGTGGCGGGTCTCTCTCCTACGAGCAGTACTTC | CASSQGGGSLSYEQYF | TRBJ2-7 | few | . | TRBV4-1
TGCGCCAGCAATCCTCCGGGGGACGGCGGCTACACCTTC | CASNPPGDGGYTF | TRBJ1-2 | . | . | TRBV5-1
TGTGCCAGCACGGCGGGATCACTACTCTCCTACGAGCAGTACTTC | CASTAGSLLSYEQYF | TRBJ2-7 | once | . | TRBV28
TGTGCCAGCAATAGCCCCGAATTCGGAGCAACTAATGAAAAACTGTTTTTT | CASNSPEFGATNEKLFF | TRBJ1-4 | . | . | TRBV7-9
TGCGCCAGCAGCCTTGGGACTAGCGGCTACTACGAGCAGTACTTC | CASSLGTSGYYEQYF | TRBJ2-7 | . | TRBD2 | TRBV4-1
TGTGCCAGCAGCCCGGGGGTATCGGGGATGAGTGACCCTGAAGCTTTCTTT | CASSPGVSGMSDPEAFF | TRBJ1-1 | . | . | TRBV7-6
TGTGCCAGCAGGGGAGGATTCGCAGATACGCAGTATTTT | CASRGGFADTQYF | TRBJ2-3 | . | . | TRBV27
TGTGCCACCAGCAGAGATTGGAGTGCGATCTCCGGCTACACCTTC | CATSRDWSAISGYTF | TRBJ1-2 | . | . | TRBV15
TGTGCCAGCAGCTTTGGTGGCGGGGCCTACGAGCAGTACTTC | CASSFGGGAYEQYF | TRBJ2-7 | . | . | TRBV11-2
TGCGCCAGCTACAACATTGGGGGGGCCTACGAGCAGTACTTC | CASYNIGGAYEQYF | TRBJ2-7 | . | TRBD2 | TRBV5-1
TGTGCCAGCAGGCCCCCCGGGTCAACCTACGAGCAGTACTTC | CASRPPGSTYEQYF | TRBJ2-7 | . | . | TRBV7-9
TGTGCCAGCAGCCCCGGGACAGCCAACACTGAAGCTTTCTTT | CASSPGTANTEAFF | TRBJ1-1 | . | TRBD1 | TRBV7-9
TGTGCCAGCCTGACAGGGGGGAGCACAGATACGCAGTATTTT | CASLTGGSTDTQYF | TRBJ2-3 | once | TRBD1 | TRBV2
TGCGCCAGCAGCCAGATTGCCGGGACAGCGAACTACGAGCAGTACTTC | CASSQIAGTANYEQYF | TRBJ2-7 | . | TRBD1 | TRBV4-1
TGTGCCAGTAGTATCAATCGCCGGACAGGAGATTCCTACGAGCAGTACTTC | CASSINRRTGDSYEQYF | TRBJ2-7 | . | TRBD1 | TRBV19
TGTGCCAGCAGTTTACAGGGGAAGGCCTACGAGCAGTACTTC | CASSLQGKAYEQYF | TRBJ2-7 | . | . | TRBV27
TGTGCCAGCAGTTTATATCAGGGGGTACCCTACGAGCAGTACTTC | CASSLYQGVPYEQYF | TRBJ2-7 | . | TRBD1 | TRBV28
TGTGCCAGCAGCTCCGACTCCTACGAGCAGTACTTC | CASSSDSYEQYF | TRBJ2-7 | . | . | TRBV5-4
TGTGCCAGCAGAGACGGCCGGGGGGTTACCTCACCCCTCCACTTT | CASRDGRGVTSPLHF | TRBJ1-6 | . | . | TRBV2
TGTGCCATCAGTGAGGGGGACATTTACGAGCAGTACTTC | CAISEGDIYEQYF | TRBJ2-7 | . | . | TRBV10-3
TGTGCCAGCAGTGATCAACAGGGTGGCACTGAAGCTTTCTTT | CASSDQQGGTEAFF | TRBJ1-1 | . | . | TRBV6-1
TGCGCCAGCCGCGCGAGTTCCACAGATACGCAGTATTTT | CASRASSTDTQYF | TRBJ2-3 | once | . | TRBV10-1
TGTGCCAGCAGTTTAGGGGGGGCCGAGGCCCAGCATTTT | CASSLGGAEAQHF | TRBJ1-5 | . | . | TRBV27
TGTGCCAGCAGGTTAATCGGGAGCTATAGCAATCAGCCCCAGCATTTT | CASRLIGSYSNQPQHF | TRBJ1-5 | . | . | TRBV28
TGTGCCAGCACTGGGACAGTTTCCTACGAGCAGTACTTC | CASTGTVSYEQYF | TRBJ2-7 | . | TRBD1 | TRBV2
TGCGCCAGCAGTGCCCCAGGGGGCCGTGAGACCCAGTACTTC | CASSAPGGRETQYF | TRBJ2-5 | . | TRBD1 | TRBV6-4
TGTGCCAGTAACGTGGTAGGCGGGAACTTCGGTGGCTACACCTTC | CASNVVGGNFGGYTF | TRBJ1-2 | . | . | TRBV19
TGTGCCTCAAAAGCGGGAGGCACAGATACGCAGTATTTT | CASKAGGTDTQYF | TRBJ2-3 | . | TRBD2 | TRBV10-3
TGTGCCAGCAGATTAGATCAGGGGGCCCGTAATTCACCCCTCCACTTT | CASRLDQGARNSPLHF | TRBJ1-6 | few | TRBD1 | TRBV7-2
TGCGCCAGCAGCCAGCCTGAGAACTATGGCTACACCTTC | CASSQPENYGYTF | TRBJ1-2 | . | . | TRBV4-1
TGTGCCAGCAGCCGACCGGACAGGGATGCAGAGACCCAGTACTTC | CASSRPDRDAETQYF | TRBJ2-5 | . | TRBD1 | TRBV4-2
TGTGCCAGCAGCTTCGTACAGGGAGAGGGTGCTGAAGCTTTCTTT | CASSFVQGEGAEAFF | TRBJ1-1 | . | . | TRBV5-5
TGTGCCACCAGCAGTAGGCAGGATGGCTACACCTTC | CATSSRQDGYTF | TRBJ1-2 | . | . | TRBV15
TGTGCCAGCAGCTCCCCCGGGACTAGGGGAAGCACCGGGGAGCTGTTTTTT | CASSSPGTRGSTGELFF | TRBJ2-2 | once | TRBD2 | TRBV5-6
TGTGCCAGCAGTTTGGGACTAAACACAGATACGCAGTATTTT | CASSLGLNTDTQYF | TRBJ2-3 | . | TRBD2 | TRBV27
TGTGCCAGCAGACATTGCGAGCAGTACTTC | CASRHCEQYF | TRBJ2-7 | few | . | TRBV27
TGTGCCAGTACGGGCCTAGCGGGGAGCGAGCAGTACTTC | CASTGLAGSEQYF | TRBJ2-7 | . | TRBD2 | TRBV19
TGTGCCACCAGCCCCCAAGGACAGACTGAAAAACTGTTTTTT | CATSPQGQTEKLFF | TRBJ1-4 | . | . | TRBV15
TGTGCCAGCAGCCAAGATGAGCGGGAGCTGGATACGCAGTATTTT | CASSQDERELDTQYF | TRBJ2-3 | . | TRBD2 | TRBV4-2
TGTGCCAGCAGTCATAGCGGGAGCTCCTACGAGCAGTACTTC | CASSHSGSSYEQYF | TRBJ2-7 | few | TRBD2 | TRBV27
TGTGCCAGCAGTTTGGCAGCACTGGGGCAGCTAAACTATGGCTACACCTTC | CASSLAALGQLNYGYTF | TRBJ1-2 | . | . | TRBV28
TGTGCCAGCAGTGAACGGACAGGGGATGCGGCCAAAAACATTCAGTACTTC | CASSERTGDAAKNIQYF | TRBJ2-4 | . | TRBD1 | TRBV2
TGTGCCAGCAGCTGGACAGATCTTTCTGTGAGCGAGCAGTACTTC | CASSWTDLSVSEQYF | TRBJ2-7 | . | . | TRBV7-9
TGTGCCAGCAAACTCCTGAACACTGAAGCTTTCTTT | CASKLLNTEAFF | TRBJ1-1 | . | . | TRBV28
TGCGCCAGCAGCCAGGATATCGGGACAGGGGGGCACACCATATATTTT | CASSQDIGTGGHTIYF | TRBJ1-3 | . | TRBD1 | TRBV4-1
TGTGCCAGCAGTTTATCTACCCGACAGGTGATCTACGAGCAGTACTTC | CASSLSTRQVIYEQYF | TRBJ2-7 | few | . | TRBV27
TGTGCCAGCAGCTTGGAACTCGGGAGGGGGCGGGAGACCCAGTACTTC | CASSLELGRGRETQYF | TRBJ2-5 | . | . | TRBV5-4
TGTGCCAGCAGCTTAAACGGACTAGCGTACGCCGAGCAGTACTTC | CASSLNGLAYAEQYF | TRBJ2-7 | few | TRBD2 | TRBV7-8